The following is a TCR beta chain sequence with its context. The target of this receptor is not known. Base qualities are not at hand, and no much larger clone is one base apart. The method was the immunoSEQ multiplex PCR assay. Held by TCRdb, this immuneACCESS table contains in-frame sequences only and omits some clones. Under half of the omission traces to an unresolved V gene where checked; the cause of the rest is unknown. For this sample there are 45,000 to 75,000 clones; over 70% appear just once. Roughly 4% of the sample is in the top ten clones. The study evaluated CTLA-4 blockade (ipilimumab) given together with focal radiation therapy in patients who had chemo-refractory metastatic non-small-cell lung cancer. The data derive from a study of radiotherapy plus CTLA-4 blockade in lung cancer (dated by TCRdb to the late 2010s). Concerning the study at large: Objective responses were observed in more than 15% of enrolled patients, and disease control was achieved in 31%. General conclusions and limits of the study: After treatment with radiotherapy and ipilimumab, TCR clones that came from tumors expanded in the peripheral blood. The strongest predictors of response were reported to be early dynamic shifts in blood T cell clones along with a rise in serum interferon-beta following radiation.

Including the terminal cysteine and phenylalanine, the CDR3 comprises 14 residues. Of all the DNA, just the CDR3 is kept, 42 bases in frame from base 1. Trimming at the junction amounts to 2 bases on V and 6 bases on J, and the germline ends lie 12 bases apart. CDR1 is given as SGHTA and CDR2 as FQGTGA, both from the germline V gene. This specimen consisted of peripheral blood, obtained from a patient treated with radiotherapy plus ipilimumab. The TCR comes from a human donor with non-small cell lung cancer who had a partial response to radiotherapy plus ipilimumab. The sequence links TRBV7-3 to TRBJ2-3; the D region possibly corresponds to TRBD1 (5 bases align). For the CDR3, the sequence is CASSLPQENDTQYF. The nucleotide sequence reads as follows: TGTGCCAGCAGCTTACCACAGGAAAACGATACGCAGTATTTT.